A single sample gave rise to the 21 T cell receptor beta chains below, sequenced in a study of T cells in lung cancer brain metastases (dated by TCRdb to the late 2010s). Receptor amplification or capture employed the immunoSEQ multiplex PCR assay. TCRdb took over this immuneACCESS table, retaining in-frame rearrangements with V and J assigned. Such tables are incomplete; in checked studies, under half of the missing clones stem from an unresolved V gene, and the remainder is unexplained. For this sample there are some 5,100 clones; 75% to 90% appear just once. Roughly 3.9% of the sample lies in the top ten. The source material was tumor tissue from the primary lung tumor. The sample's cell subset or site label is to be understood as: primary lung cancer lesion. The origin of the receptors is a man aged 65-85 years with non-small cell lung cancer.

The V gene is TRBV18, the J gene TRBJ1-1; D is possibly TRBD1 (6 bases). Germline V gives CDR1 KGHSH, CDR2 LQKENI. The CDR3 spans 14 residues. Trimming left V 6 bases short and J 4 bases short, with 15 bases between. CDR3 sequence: CASSDQGLGTEAFF. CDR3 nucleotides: TGTGCCAGCTCGGATCAGGGGTTGGGCACTGAAGCTTTCTTT. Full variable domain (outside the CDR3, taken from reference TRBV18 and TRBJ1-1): NAGVMQNPRHLVRRRGQEARLRCSPMKGHSHVYWYRQLPEEGLKFMVYLQKENIIDESGMPKERFSAEFPKEGPSILRIQQVVRGDSAAYFCASSDQGLGTEAFFGQGTRLTVV.

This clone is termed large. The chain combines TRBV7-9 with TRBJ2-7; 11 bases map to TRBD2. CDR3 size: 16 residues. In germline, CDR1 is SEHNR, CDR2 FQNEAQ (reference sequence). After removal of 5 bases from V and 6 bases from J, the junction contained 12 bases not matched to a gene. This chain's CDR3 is CASSPSTSGRNVEQYF. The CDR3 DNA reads TGTGCCAGCAGCCCTTCCACTAGCGGGAGAAACGTCGAGCAGTACTTC.

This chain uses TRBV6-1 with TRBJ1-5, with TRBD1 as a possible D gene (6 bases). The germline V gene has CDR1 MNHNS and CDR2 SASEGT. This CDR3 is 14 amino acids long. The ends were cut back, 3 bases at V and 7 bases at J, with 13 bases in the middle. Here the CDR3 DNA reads TGTGCCAGCAGTGATAGGTGGGGGGCCCAGCCCCAGCATTTT. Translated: CASSDRWGAQPQHF.

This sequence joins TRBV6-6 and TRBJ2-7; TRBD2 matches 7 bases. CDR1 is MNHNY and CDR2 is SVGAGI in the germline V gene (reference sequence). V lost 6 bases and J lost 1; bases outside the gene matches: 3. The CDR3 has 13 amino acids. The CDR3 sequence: CASRRDYSYEQYF. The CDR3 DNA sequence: TGTGCCAGCAGACGGGACTATTCCTACGAGCAGTACTTC.

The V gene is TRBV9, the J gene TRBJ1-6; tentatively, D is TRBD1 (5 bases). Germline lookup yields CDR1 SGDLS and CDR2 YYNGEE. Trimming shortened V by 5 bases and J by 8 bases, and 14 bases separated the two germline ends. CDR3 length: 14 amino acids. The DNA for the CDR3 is TGTGCCAGCAGTGGGGGAGGGTTGGATTCACCCCTCCACTTT. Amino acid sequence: CASSGGGLDSPLHF. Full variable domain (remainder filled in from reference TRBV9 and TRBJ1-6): DSGVTQTPKHLITATGQRVTLRCSPRSGDLSVYWYQQSLDQGLQFLIQYYNGEERAKGNILERFSAQQFPDLHSELNLSSLELGDSALYFCASSGGGLDSPLHFGNGTRLTVT.

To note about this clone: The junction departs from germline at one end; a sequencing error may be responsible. This chain's CDR3 is CRAGGGPDTGELFF. CDR3 DNA: TGCCGCGCGGGAGGGGGCCCTGACACCGGGGAGCTGTTTTTT. The V and J genes are TRBV6-1 and TRBJ2-2, with 9 positions matching TRBD2. This CDR3 spans 14 amino acids. Per germline, CDR1 MNHNS and CDR2 SASEGT.

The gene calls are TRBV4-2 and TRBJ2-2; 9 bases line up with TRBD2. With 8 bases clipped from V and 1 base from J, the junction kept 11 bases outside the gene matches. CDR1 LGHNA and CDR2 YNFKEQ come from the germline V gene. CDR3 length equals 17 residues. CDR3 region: CASSLSSGMLNTGELFF. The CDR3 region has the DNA TGTGCCAGCTCCCTTTCTAGCGGGATGTTGAACACCGGGGAGCTGTTTTTT.

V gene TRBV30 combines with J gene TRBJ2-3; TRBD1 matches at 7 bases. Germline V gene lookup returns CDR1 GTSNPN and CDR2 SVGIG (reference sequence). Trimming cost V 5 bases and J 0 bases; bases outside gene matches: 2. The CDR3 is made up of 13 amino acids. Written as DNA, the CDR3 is TGTGCCTGGGGACAGGCTAGCACAGATACGCAGTATTTT. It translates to CAWGQASTDTQYF.

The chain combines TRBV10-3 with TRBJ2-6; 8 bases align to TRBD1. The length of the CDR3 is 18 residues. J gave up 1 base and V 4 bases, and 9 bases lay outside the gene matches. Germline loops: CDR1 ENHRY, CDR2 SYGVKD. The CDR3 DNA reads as TGTGCCATCAGTGCAGGACAGGGCTCCCGGTCTGGGGCCAACGTCCTGACTTTC. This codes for CAISAGQGSRSGANVLTF.

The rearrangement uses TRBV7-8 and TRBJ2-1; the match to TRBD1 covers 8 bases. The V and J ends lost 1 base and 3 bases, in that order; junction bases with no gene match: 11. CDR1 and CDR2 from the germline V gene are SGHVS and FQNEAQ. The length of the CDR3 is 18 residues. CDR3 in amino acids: CASSLGFETGAVYNEQFF. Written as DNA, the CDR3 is TGTGCCAGCAGCTTAGGATTCGAGACAGGGGCGGTCTACAATGAGCAGTTCTTC.

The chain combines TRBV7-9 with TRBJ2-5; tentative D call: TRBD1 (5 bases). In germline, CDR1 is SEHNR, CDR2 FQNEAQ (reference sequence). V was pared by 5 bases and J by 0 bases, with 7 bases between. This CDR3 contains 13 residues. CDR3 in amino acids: CASSRQYQETQYF. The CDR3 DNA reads TGTGCCAGCAGCCGACAGTACCAAGAGACCCAGTACTTC.

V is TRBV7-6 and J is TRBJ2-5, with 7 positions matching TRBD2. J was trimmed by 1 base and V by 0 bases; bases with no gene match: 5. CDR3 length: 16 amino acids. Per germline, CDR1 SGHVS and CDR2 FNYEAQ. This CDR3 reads CASSLASSGPQETQYF. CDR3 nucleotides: TGTGCCAGCAGCTTAGCGTCTAGCGGACCCCAAGAGACCCAGTACTTC.

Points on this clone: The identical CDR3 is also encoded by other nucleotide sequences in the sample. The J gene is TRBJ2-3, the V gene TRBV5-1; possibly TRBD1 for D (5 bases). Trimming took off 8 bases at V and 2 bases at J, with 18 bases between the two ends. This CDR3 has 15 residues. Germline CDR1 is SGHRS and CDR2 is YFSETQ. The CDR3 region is CASSKSWGFTDTQYF. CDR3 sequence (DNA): TGCGCCAGTAGCAAGTCATGGGGCTTCACAGATACGCAGTATTTT.

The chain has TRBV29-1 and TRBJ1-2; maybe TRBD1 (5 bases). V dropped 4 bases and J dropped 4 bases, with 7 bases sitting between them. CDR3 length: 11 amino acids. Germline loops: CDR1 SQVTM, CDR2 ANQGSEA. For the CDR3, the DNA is TGCAGCGTTGTACAGGCCTATGGCTACACCTTC. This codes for CSVVQAYGYTF.

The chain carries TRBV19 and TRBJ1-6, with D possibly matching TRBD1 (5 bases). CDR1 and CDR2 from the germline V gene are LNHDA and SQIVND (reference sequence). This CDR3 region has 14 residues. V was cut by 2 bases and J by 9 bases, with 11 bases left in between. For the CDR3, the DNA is TGTGCCAGTAGTATAAGGGGAGAAGGTTCACCCCTCCACTTT. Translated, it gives CASSIRGEGSPLHF.

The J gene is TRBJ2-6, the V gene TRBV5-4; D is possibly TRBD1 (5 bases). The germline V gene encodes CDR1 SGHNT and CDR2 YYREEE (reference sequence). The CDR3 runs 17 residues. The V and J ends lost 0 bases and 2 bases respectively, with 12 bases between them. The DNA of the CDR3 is TGTGCCAGCAGCTTGGGTGCCCAGGGCACTGGGGCCAACGTCCTGACTTTC. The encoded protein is CASSLGAQGTGANVLTF. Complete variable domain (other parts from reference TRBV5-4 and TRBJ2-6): ETGVTQSPTHLIKTRGQQVTLRCSSQSGHNTVSWYQQALGQGPQFIFQYYREEENGRGNFPPRFSGLQFPNYSSELNVNALELDDSALYLCASSLGAQGTGANVLTFGAGSRLTVL.

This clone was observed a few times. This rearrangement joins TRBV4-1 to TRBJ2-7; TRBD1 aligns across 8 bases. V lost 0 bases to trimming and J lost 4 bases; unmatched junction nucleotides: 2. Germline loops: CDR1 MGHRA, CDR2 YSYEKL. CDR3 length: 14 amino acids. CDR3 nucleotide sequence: TGCGCCAGCAGCCAAGAAGGACAGGGATACGAGCAGTACTTC. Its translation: CASSQEGQGYEQYF.

In nucleotides, the CDR3 is TGCGCCAGCAGCTTAGTCTATTCCTACGAGCAGTACTTC. This sequence encodes CASSLVYSYEQYF. The chain is built from TRBV5-1 and TRBJ2-7, with unresolved D. The germline CDR1 and CDR2 sequences are SGHRS and YFSETQ. V lost 2 bases and J 1 base, leaving 7 bases between the germline ends. The CDR3 runs to 13 residues.

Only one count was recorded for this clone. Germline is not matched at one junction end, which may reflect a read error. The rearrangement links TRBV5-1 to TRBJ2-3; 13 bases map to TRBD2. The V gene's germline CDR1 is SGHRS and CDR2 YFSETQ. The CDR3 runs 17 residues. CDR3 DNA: TGCGCCAGCAGCCTCGGACTAGCGGGAGTAAGGACAGATATGCAGTATTTT. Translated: CASSLGLAGVRTDMQYF.

The CDR3 spells CAWSVFGESWNTEAFF. CDR3 nucleotide sequence: TGTGCCTGGAGTGTCTTCGGGGAGTCTTGGAACACTGAAGCTTTCTTT. J is TRBJ1-1 and V is TRBV30; D gene ambiguous. The germline gives CDR1 GTSNPN, CDR2 SVGIG (reference sequence). This CDR3 is built from 16 residues. V was clipped by 0 bases and J by 1 base, with 15 bases between them.

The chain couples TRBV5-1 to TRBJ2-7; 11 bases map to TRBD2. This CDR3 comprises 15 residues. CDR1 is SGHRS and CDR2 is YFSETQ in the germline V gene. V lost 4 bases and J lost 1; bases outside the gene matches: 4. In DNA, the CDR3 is TGCGCCAGCAGCCCCCGACTAGCGGGGTCCTACGAGCAGTACTTC. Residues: CASSPRLAGSYEQYF.